This T cell receptor beta chain was recorded in a study of T-cell memory formation after mild COVID-19. Study-wide points: From day 15 to 85, contracting clones were balanced between CD4 and CD8, whereas later expanders leaned toward CD4+. Contracting clones localized mainly to CM and EM when CD4+ and mainly to EMRA when CD8+.

cDNA libraries for TCR alpha and TCR beta, carrying sample barcodes and UMIs, came from 5'RACE with constant-segment primers. Via MiXCR, TCRdb re-called the 5' RACE reads, giving one row per CDR3 protein. The repertoire includes hundreds of thousands of distinct CDR3 sequences, roughly 21% of them detected once, and approximately 8.4% sits in the top ten. This clonotype occurred a few times. The antigen remains unidentified. This sequence originates from an adult woman who had mild COVID-19 (a few samples of this study predate the infection). Cell type and time point are not known. Source material: PBMCs or a T cell subset sorted from them (not recorded which).

CDR3 in DNA: TGTGCCAGCAGTTTAGGCGCAGGGTGGGGTGAAAAACTGTTTTTT. Translation: CASSLGAGWGEKLFF. The gene calls are TRBV12-3 or TRBV12-4 and TRBJ1-4; a possible D gene is TRBD1 (5 bases). The CDR3 sequence is 15 residues long. Trimming removed 1 base from V and 7 bases from J, with 13 bases in between.